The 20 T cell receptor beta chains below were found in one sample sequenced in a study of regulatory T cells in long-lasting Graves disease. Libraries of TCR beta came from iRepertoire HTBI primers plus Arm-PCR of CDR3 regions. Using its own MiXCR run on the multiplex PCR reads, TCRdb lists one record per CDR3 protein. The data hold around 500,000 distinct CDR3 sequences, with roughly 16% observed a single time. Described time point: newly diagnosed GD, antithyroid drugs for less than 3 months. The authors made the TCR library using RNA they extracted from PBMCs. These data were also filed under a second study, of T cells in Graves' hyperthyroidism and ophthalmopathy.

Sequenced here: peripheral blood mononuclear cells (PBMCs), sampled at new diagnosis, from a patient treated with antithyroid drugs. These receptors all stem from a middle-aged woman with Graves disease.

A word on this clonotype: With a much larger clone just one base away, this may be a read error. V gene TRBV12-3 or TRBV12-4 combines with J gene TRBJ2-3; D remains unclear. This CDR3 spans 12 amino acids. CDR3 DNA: TGTGCCGGCAGTTTGCGGCGAGATACGCAGTATTTT. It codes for CAGSLRRDTQYF.

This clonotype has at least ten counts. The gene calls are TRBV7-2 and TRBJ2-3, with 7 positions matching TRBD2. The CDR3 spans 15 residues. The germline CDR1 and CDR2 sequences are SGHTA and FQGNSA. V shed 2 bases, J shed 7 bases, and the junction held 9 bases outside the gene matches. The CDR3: CASSLFLAVGYTQYF. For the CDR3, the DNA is TGTGCCAGCAGCTTATTCCTAGCGGTGGGCTATACGCAGTATTTT.

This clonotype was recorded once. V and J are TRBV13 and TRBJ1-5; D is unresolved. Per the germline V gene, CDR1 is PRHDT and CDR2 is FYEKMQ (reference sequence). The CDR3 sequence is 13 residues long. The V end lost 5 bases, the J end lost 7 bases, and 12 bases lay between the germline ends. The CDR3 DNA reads TGTGCCAGCAGCCCCGAACCGGGACAGCCCCAGCATTTT. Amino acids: CASSPEPGQPQHF.

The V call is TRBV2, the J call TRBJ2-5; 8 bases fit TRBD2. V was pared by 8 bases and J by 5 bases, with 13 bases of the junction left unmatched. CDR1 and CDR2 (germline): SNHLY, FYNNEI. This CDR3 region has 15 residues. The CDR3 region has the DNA TGTGCCAGCGGCCTAGCGGGTACTTTGAGGGAGACCCAGTACTTC. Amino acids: CASGLAGTLRETQYF.

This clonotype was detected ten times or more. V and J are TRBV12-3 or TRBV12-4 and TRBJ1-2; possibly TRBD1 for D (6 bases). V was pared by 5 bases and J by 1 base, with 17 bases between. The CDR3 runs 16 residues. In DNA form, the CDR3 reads TGTGCCAGCAGTCGGGAACAGGGTTTGTTTAACTATGGCTACACCTTC. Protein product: CASSREQGLFNYGYTF.

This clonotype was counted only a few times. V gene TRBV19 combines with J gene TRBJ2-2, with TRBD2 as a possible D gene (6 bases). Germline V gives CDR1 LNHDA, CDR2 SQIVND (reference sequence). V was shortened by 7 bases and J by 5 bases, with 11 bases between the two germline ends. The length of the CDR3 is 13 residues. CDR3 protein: CASNGEETGELFF. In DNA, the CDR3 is TGTGCCAGTAATGGGGAGGAAACCGGGGAGCTGTTTTTT.

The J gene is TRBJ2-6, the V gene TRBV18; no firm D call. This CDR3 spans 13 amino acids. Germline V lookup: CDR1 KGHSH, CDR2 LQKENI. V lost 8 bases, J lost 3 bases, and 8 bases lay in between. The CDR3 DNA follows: TGTGCCAGCGGGCCGGGTGGGGCCAACGTCCTGACTTTC. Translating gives CASGPGGANVLTF. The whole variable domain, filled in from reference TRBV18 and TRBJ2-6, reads NAGVMQNPRHLVRRRGQEARLRCSPMKGHSHVYWYRQLPEEGLKFMVYLQKENIIDESGMPKERFSAEFPKEGPSILRIQQVVRGDSAAYFCASGPGGANVLTFGAGSRLTVL.

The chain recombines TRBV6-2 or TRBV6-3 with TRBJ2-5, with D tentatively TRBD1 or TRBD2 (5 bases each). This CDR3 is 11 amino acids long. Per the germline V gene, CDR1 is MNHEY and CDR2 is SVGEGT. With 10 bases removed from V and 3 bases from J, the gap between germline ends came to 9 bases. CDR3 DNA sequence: TGTGCCATTGGGACGAAAGAGACCCAGTACTTC. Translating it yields CAIGTKETQYF.

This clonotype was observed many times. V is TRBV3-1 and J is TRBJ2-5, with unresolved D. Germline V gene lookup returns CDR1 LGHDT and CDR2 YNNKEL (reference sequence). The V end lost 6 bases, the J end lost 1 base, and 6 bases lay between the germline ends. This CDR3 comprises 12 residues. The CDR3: CASSGLQETQYF. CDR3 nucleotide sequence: TGTGCCAGCAGTGGGCTCCAAGAGACCCAGTACTTC.

This CDR3 is CASSESPSDLLPEQYF. The CDR3 DNA follows: TGTGCCAGCAGCGAGAGCCCTAGCGATCTCCTCCCCGAGCAGTACTTC. The chain links TRBV9 to TRBJ2-7; the D gene is possibly TRBD2 (6 bases). The CDR3 is 16 residues long. The ends were cut back, 3 bases at V and 6 bases at J, with 22 bases in the middle. Germline assignment: CDR1 SGDLS and CDR2 YYNGEE. Full variable domain (missing parts from reference TRBV9 and TRBJ2-7): DSGVTQTPKHLITATGQRVTLRCSPRSGDLSVYWYQQSLDQGLQFLIQYYNGEERAKGNILERFSAQQFPDLHSELNLSSLELGDSALYFCASSESPSDLLPEQYFGPGTRLTVT.

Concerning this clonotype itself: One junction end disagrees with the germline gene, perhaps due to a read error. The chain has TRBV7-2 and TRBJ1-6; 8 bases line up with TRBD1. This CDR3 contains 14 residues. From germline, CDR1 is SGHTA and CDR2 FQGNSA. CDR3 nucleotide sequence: TGTGCCAGCAGCCAGGACAGGGTACGTTCACCCCCCCACTTT. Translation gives CASSQDRVRSPPHF.

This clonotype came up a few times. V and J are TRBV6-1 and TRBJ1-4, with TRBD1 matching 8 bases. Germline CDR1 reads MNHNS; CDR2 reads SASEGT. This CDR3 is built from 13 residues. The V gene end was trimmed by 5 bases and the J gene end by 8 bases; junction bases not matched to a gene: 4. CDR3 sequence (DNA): TGTGCCAGCAGTATCTCAGGGGGCGAAAAACTGTTTTTT. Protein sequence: CASSISGGEKLFF.

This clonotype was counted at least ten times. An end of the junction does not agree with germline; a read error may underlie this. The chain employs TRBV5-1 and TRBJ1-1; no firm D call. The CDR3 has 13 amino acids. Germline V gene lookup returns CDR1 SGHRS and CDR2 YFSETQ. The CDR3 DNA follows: TGTGCCAGCAGCTTAGAAAAGAACACTGAAGCTTTCTTT. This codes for CASSLEKNTEAFF.

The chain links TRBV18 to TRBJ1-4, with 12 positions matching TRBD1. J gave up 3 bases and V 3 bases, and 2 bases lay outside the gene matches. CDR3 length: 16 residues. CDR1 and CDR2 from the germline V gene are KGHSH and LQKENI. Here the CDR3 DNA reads TGTGCCAGCTCACCCGGGACAGGGGGCTCTAATGAAAAACTGTTTTTT. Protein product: CASSPGTGGSNEKLFF.

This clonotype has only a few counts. The CDR3 spells CASSSGTGTNEQFF. The DNA of the CDR3 is TGCGCCAGCAGCTCCGGGACAGGGACCAATGAGCAGTTCTTC. V usage is TRBV10-1 and J usage is TRBJ2-1; 9 bases align to TRBD1. Germline-derived CDR1 and CDR2 are WNHNN and SYGVQD (reference sequence). This CDR3 contains 14 residues. Trimming removed 6 bases from V and 6 bases from J; junction bases left unmatched: 6.

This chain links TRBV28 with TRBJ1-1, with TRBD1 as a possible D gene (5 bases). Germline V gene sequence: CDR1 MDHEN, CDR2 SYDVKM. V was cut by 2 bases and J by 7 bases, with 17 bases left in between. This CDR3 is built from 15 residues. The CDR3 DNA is TGTGCCAGCAGTTTACCCATGGGAGGGGTTCTTGAAGCTTTCTTT. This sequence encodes CASSLPMGGVLEAFF.

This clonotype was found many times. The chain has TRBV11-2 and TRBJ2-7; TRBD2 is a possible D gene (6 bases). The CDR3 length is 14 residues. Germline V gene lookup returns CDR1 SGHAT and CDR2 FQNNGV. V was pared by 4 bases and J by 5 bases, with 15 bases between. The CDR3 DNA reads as TGTGCCAGCAGCTCCCCGGGACTCCCAAACGAGCAGTACTTC. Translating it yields CASSSPGLPNEQYF.

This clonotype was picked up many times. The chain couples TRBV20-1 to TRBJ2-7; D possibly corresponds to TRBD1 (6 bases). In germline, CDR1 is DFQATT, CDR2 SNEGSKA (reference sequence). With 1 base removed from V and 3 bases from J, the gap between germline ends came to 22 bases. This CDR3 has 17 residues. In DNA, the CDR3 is TGCAGTGCTAGAGGAACAGGGAATTACCATCATCACTACGAGCAGTACTTC. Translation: CSARGTGNYHHHYEQYF.

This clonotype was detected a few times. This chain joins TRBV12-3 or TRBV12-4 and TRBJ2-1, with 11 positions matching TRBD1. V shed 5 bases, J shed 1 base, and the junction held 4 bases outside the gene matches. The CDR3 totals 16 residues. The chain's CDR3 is CASSPGTGGSYNEQFF. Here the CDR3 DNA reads TGTGCCAGCAGTCCGGGGACAGGGGGTTCCTACAATGAGCAGTTCTTC.

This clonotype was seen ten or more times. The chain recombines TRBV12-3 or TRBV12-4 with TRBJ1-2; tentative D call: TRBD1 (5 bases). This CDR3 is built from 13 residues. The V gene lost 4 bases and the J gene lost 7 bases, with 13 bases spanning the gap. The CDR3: CASSSPQGLGYTF. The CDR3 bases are TGTGCCAGCAGTTCACCCCAGGGACTTGGCTACACCTTC.